A single sample gave rise to the 21 T cell receptor beta chains below, sequenced in a study of technical replicates of blood from several donors. Only in-frame clones appear in the TCRdb table, and some are missing; sequencing was by immunoSEQ multiplex PCR. There are about 83,000 clones in the sample; around nine tenths occur only once, and about 0.23% lies in the top ten. Source material: T cells isolated from PBMCs. The receptor source for this set is a human donor in good health.

About this clone itself: Compared with germline, one end of the junction differs, possibly owing to a read error. V gene TRBV7-7 combines with J gene TRBJ2-1, with TRBD2 identical over 7 bases. The CDR3 spans 15 residues. Germline CDR1 and CDR2: SSHAT and FNYEAQ (reference sequence). This CDR3 is CASSQGVRGDNEQFF. The CDR3 DNA is TGTGCTAGCAGCCAAGGGGTACGGGGGGACAATGAGCAGTTCTTC.

This clone has a single count. The rearrangement uses TRBV10-2 and TRBJ2-5, with TRBD2 identical over 8 bases. The CDR3 covers 15 residues. Germline values: CDR1 WSHSY, CDR2 SAAADI. V shed 3 bases, J shed 4 bases, and the junction held 7 bases outside the gene matches. The CDR3 region has the DNA TGCGCCAGCAGTGATCCAGCGGGAGTGAGAGAGACCCAGTACTTC. Its translation: CASSDPAGVRETQYF.

In this sample, this clone turned up a few times. The chain employs TRBV7-8 and TRBJ1-1; 8 nucleotides match TRBD1. The V gene's germline CDR1 is SGHVS and CDR2 FQNEAQ. This CDR3 is built from 16 residues. V lost 0 bases, J lost 6 bases, and 9 bases stayed unmatched. Here the CDR3 reads CASSLARTGRSAEAFF. CDR3 bases: TGTGCCAGCAGCTTAGCTCGGACAGGGAGAAGCGCTGAAGCTTTCTTT.

The count of this clone is one. The genes are TRBV28 and TRBJ1-5; 7 bases match TRBD1. Unmatched junction bases numbered 6, after V lost 3 bases and J lost 4 bases. The CDR3 is 15 amino acids. Germline V gene data show CDR1 as MDHEN and CDR2 as SYDVKM. The chain's CDR3 is CASSFEGGTNQPQHF. For the CDR3, the DNA is TGTGCCAGCAGTTTCGAAGGGGGCACTAATCAGCCCCAGCATTTT.

In this sample, this clone turned up once. The chain has TRBV5-1 and TRBJ2-1; 10 nucleotides align to TRBD2. The CDR3 extends over 14 amino acids. The V and J ends lost 4 bases and 8 bases, in that order; junction bases with no gene match: 6. In germline, CDR1 is SGHRS, CDR2 YFSETQ. The CDR3 sequence: CASSPGLAAYEQFF. The CDR3, as DNA: TGCGCCAGCAGCCCTGGACTAGCGGCATATGAGCAGTTCTTC.

The CDR3 spells CASSRGTARGVGYGYTF. The CDR3 nucleotides read TGTGCCAGCAGCAGAGGGACAGCAAGGGGTGTTGGCTATGGCTACACCTTC. V gene TRBV5-6 combines with J gene TRBJ1-2; 7 bases line up with TRBD1. The length of the CDR3 is 17 residues. The J segment lost 4 bases and the V segment lost 4 bases, leaving 16 bases of the junction unmatched. Germline V gene sequence: CDR1 SGHDT, CDR2 YYEEEE.

This chain connects TRBV28 to TRBJ1-1; D may be TRBD1 (6 bases). Per germline, CDR1 MDHEN and CDR2 SYDVKM. The CDR3 runs 17 residues. V dropped 2 bases and J dropped 2 bases, with 18 bases sitting between them. CDR3 sequence (DNA): TGTGCCAGCAGTTTACACAGGGCTGAGAGTAACAACACTGAAGCTTTCTTT. Its translation is CASSLHRAESNNTEAFF.

CDR3 loop: CASSEGERPAGANVLTF. CDR3 sequence (DNA): TGTGCCAGCAGTGAAGGTGAGCGCCCGGCTGGGGCCAACGTCCTGACTTTC. The V call is TRBV25-1, the J call TRBJ2-6; D uncertain. Per the germline V gene, CDR1 is MGHDK and CDR2 is SYGVNS. V was trimmed by 2 bases and J by 2 bases, leaving 13 bases between them. The CDR3 consists of 17 residues.

This chain uses TRBV19 with TRBJ2-2; 7 bases map to TRBD1. The CDR3 is 14 amino acids. Germline lookup yields CDR1 LNHDA and CDR2 SQIVND (reference sequence). V was clipped by 3 bases and J by 3 bases; unmatched bases: 1. CDR3 amino acids: CASSMGQHTGELFF. The CDR3 DNA sequence: TGTGCCAGTAGTATGGGACAGCACACCGGGGAGCTGTTTTTT.

This chain joins TRBV7-8 and TRBJ2-5; 8 bases agree with TRBD2. Germline loops: CDR1 SGHVS, CDR2 FQNEAQ. The CDR3 covers 18 residues. The ends lost 5 bases at V and 3 bases at J; junction bases unmatched: 17. In nucleotides, the CDR3 is TGTGCCAGCAGCGGCGGGACTTTAGCGGGATATTGGGAAGAGACCCAGTACTTC. Its protein product is CASSGGTLAGYWEETQYF.

The chain couples TRBV11-3 to TRBJ2-1; 8 bases agree with TRBD1. This CDR3 comprises 15 residues. The V segment lost 2 bases and the J segment 6 bases; nucleotides outside the gene matches: 6. Germline CDR1 and CDR2: SGHNT and YENEEA. The chain's CDR3 is CASSLRQGAVNEQFF. The CDR3 DNA reads as TGTGCCAGCAGCTTAAGGCAGGGGGCGGTCAATGAGCAGTTCTTC.

Here the CDR3 reads CASARTGGDQPQHF. The CDR3, as DNA: TGTGCTAGTGCCAGAACAGGGGGCGATCAGCCCCAGCATTTT. The rearrangement uses TRBV12-5 and TRBJ1-5; TRBD1 aligns across 9 bases. Germline V lookup: CDR1 LGHNT, CDR2 FRNRAP. V lost 7 bases to trimming and J lost 5 bases; unmatched junction nucleotides: 6. CDR3 size: 14 residues.

The chain carries TRBV5-1 and TRBJ2-7, with D perhaps matching TRBD2 (5 bases). This CDR3 contains 15 residues. The germline V and J ends were trimmed by 4 bases and 3 bases, with 17 bases remaining between them. Per the germline V gene, CDR1 is SGHRS and CDR2 is YFSETQ. CDR3 amino acids: CASSLRGLGIYEQYF. Here the CDR3 DNA reads TGCGCCAGCAGCCTCCGGGGTTTAGGGATCTACGAGCAGTACTTC.

V gene TRBV9 combines with J gene TRBJ2-5; TRBD1 is a possible D gene (5 bases). The V end lost 0 bases, the J end lost 3 bases, and 6 bases lay between the germline ends. In germline, CDR1 is SGDLS, CDR2 YYNGEE. The length of the CDR3 is 13 residues. Written as DNA, the CDR3 is TGTGCCAGCAGCGTAGCCAGGGAAGAGACCCAGTACTTC. As protein: CASSVAREETQYF. The variable domain in full, with the rest retrieved from reference TRBV9 and TRBJ2-5, is DSGVTQTPKHLITATGQRVTLRCSPRSGDLSVYWYQQSLDQGLQFLIQYYNGEERAKGNILERFSAQQFPDLHSELNLSSLELGDSALYFCASSVAREETQYFGPGTRLLVL.

V usage is TRBV4-2 and J usage is TRBJ2-3, with 11 positions matching TRBD2. Germline assignment: CDR1 LGHNA and CDR2 YNFKEQ. This CDR3 contains 16 residues. J lost 4 bases, V lost 1 base, and 4 bases had no gene match. The CDR3 region has the DNA TGTGCCAGCAGCCAAGGCACTAGCGGGAGATCAGATACGCAGTATTTT. It codes for CASSQGTSGRSDTQYF.

The chain uses TRBV7-9 and TRBJ2-3, with TRBD1 identical over 7 bases. Germline V gene sequence: CDR1 SEHNR, CDR2 FQNEAQ (reference sequence). Trimming at V came to 3 bases and at J to 1 base, leaving 7 bases not matched to a gene. The CDR3 has 16 residues. This CDR3 is CASSLTGNRGTDTQYF. For the CDR3, the DNA is TGTGCCAGCAGCTTGACAGGGAACCGTGGCACAGATACGCAGTATTTT.

The chain is built from TRBV18 and TRBJ1-4, with TRBD1 matching 7 bases. Trimming cost V 5 bases and J 5 bases; bases outside gene matches: 2. Germline CDR1 KGHSH, CDR2 LQKENI. The CDR3 totals 13 residues. The DNA of the CDR3 is TGTGCCAGCTCAAAGGGACAGAATGAAAAACTGTTTTTT. Amino acid sequence: CASSKGQNEKLFF.

This chain links TRBV28 with TRBJ1-1; 8 bases match TRBD1. Germline CDR1 and CDR2: MDHEN and SYDVKM. V dropped 3 bases and J dropped 6; count of bases not matched to a gene: 0. CDR3 length equals 12 residues. The CDR3 region is CASSLTGAEAFF. CDR3 in DNA: TGTGCCAGCAGTTTGACAGGGGCTGAAGCTTTCTTT. Complete variable domain (other parts from reference TRBV28 and TRBJ1-1): DVKVTQSSRYLVKRTGEKVFLECVQDMDHENMFWYRQDPGLGLRLIYFSYDVKMKEKGDIPEGYSVSREKKERFSLILESASTNQTSMYLCASSLTGAEAFFGQGTRLTVV.

The V call is TRBV27, the J call TRBJ1-5; 11 bases are shared with TRBD1. The V gene's germline CDR1 is MNHEY and CDR2 SMNVEV (reference sequence). The CDR3 covers 15 residues. J was trimmed by 4 bases and V by 8 bases; bases with no gene match: 7. CDR3 sequence reads: CASCRTGGLNQPQHF. The CDR3 DNA is TGTGCCAGCTGCCGGACAGGGGGCCTAAATCAGCCCCAGCATTTT.

This chain links TRBV18 with TRBJ2-7; perhaps TRBD2 as D (6 bases). The CDR3 length is 13 residues. V was pared by 1 base and J by 5 bases, with 9 bases between. CDR1 is KGHSH, CDR2 LQKENI, per germline. The CDR3 bases are TGTGCCAGCTCACCACAGCGGGTACACGAGCAGTACTTC. Translated: CASSPQRVHEQYF.

The rearrangement uses TRBV2 and TRBJ2-1, with 9 bases matching TRBD2. Germline loops: CDR1 SNHLY, CDR2 FYNNEI. After removal of 6 bases from V and 10 bases from J, the junction contained 10 bases not matched to a gene. The CDR3 is 14 amino acids. The CDR3 DNA follows: TGTGCCAGCAGCCGAGGGACTAGCAGTAACGAGCAGTTCTTC. Translation: CASSRGTSSNEQFF.